This T cell receptor beta chain was obtained from a study of cytomegalovirus exposure and HLA in healthy donors. Study-wide results and limits: TCR sequences were mostly rare, though some public TCRs occurred in many donors.

The study ran its PCR with 60 Vbeta and 13 Jbeta primers. TCRdb keeps only in-frame clones here, not all; method: immunoSEQ multiplex PCR. The table includes 50,000 or so clones, roughly 72% detected once. All donors participated as healthy donors of bone marrow. This clone was seen a single time. As yet, its antigen is unknown. Deletions cut 4 bases from V and 4 bases from J, with 8 bases between. The germline gives CDR1 MGHDK, CDR2 SYGVNS. The CDR3 has 12 residues. The clonotype was recovered from a woman aged 45-59 years in good health and CMV-seronegative. The gene calls are TRBV25-1 and TRBJ2-7; D is unresolved. Sequencing used PBMCs. The CDR3 DNA reads TGTGCCAGCAGTGCCTTAGCATACGAGCAGTACTTC. This translates into CASSALAYEQYF.